The present TCR beta chain was sequenced within a study of human T cells and chemical hapten exposure. Time point defined: healthy volunteer bleed at 6 weeks. Sequencing started from total RNA isolated from unfractionated whole blood. The authors' processing: Counts of TCRs in each sample centred on a median of around 100,000 and extended from around 25,000 to 690,000. TCRdb reprocessed the RACE reads with MiXCR, giving one entry per CDR3 protein. TCRdb's processing, not the study's, gives the V and J calls here. The table shows 70,000 to 85,000 distinct CDR3 sequences, with 8.6% occurring only once. Germline CDR1 reads SQVTM; CDR2 reads ANQGSEA. V lost 7 bases and J 4 bases, leaving 10 bases between the germline ends. The CDR3 totals 12 residues. Only a few counts were recorded for this clonotype.

The sequence derives from a male donor in good health. Some clones in this sample may be carry-over from other donors' samples. What was sequenced was whole blood. The chain employs TRBV29-1 and TRBJ2-2, with TRBD1 as a possible D gene (5 bases). The CDR3 DNA follows: TGCAGCGCTGCAGGGCCCACCGGGGAGCTGTTTTTT. Amino acid sequence: CSAAGPTGELFF.